The 15 T cell receptor beta chains presented below share a single source sample, sequenced in a study of cytomegalovirus exposure and HLA in healthy donors. The protocol was immunoSEQ multiplex PCR, while the TCRdb copy is restricted to in-frame clones and leaves out a portion. The sample lists about 160,000 clones; 89% were seen once. Specimen: PBMCs. These receptors all come from a woman between 18 and 29 years old in good health and CMV-seropositive.

This chain links TRBV28 with TRBJ2-7; D may be TRBD2 (5 bases). V dropped 5 bases and J dropped 2 bases, with 22 bases sitting between them. CDR3 length: 17 residues. The germline CDR1 and CDR2 sequences are MDHEN and SYDVKM. The chain's CDR3 is CASSGIFDGKMAYEQYF. CDR3 nucleotide sequence: TGTGCCAGCAGTGGCATCTTTGACGGGAAAATGGCCTACGAGCAGTACTTC.

This chain connects TRBV2 to TRBJ2-2, with TRBD1 as a possible D gene (5 bases). The V and J ends lost 6 bases and 5 bases respectively, with 25 bases between them. This CDR3 is 18 amino acids long. From germline, CDR1 is SNHLY and CDR2 FYNNEI. CDR3 region: CASRGVIKPHLKTGELFF. In DNA form, the CDR3 reads TGTGCCAGCAGAGGGGTAATAAAACCCCACCTAAAGACCGGGGAGCTGTTTTTT.

With regard to this clone: The sample contains more than one DNA sequence encoding this CDR3. The chain uses TRBV18 and TRBJ1-2; 8 nucleotides align to TRBD1. Germline values: CDR1 KGHSH, CDR2 LQKENI. V gave up 3 bases and J gave up 5 bases; unmatched junction bases: 2. The CDR3 has 13 residues. The CDR3 DNA reads TGTGCCAGCTCACCGGACAGGGAATATGGCTACACCTTC. The encoded protein is CASSPDREYGYTF.

V usage is TRBV30 and J usage is TRBJ1-2; D perhaps matches TRBD1 (6 bases). V shed 3 bases and J shed 0 bases, with 17 bases lying between them. Germline V CDR1 and CDR2: GTSNPN, SVGIG (reference sequence). The length of the CDR3 is 16 residues. This CDR3 is CAWSSDRKISNYGYTF. The CDR3 nucleotides are TGTGCCTGGAGCTCCGACAGGAAAATTTCTAACTATGGCTACACCTTC.

In DNA form, the CDR3 reads TGTGCCAGCAGCTTGACTAGCGGAGCCTACGAGCAGTACTTC. It translates to CASSLTSGAYEQYF. The chain couples TRBV11-3 to TRBJ2-7, with 9 nucleotides matching TRBD2. In germline, CDR1 is SGHNT, CDR2 YENEEA. The ends lost 3 bases at V and 2 bases at J; junction bases unmatched: 2. The CDR3 totals 14 residues.

The DNA for the CDR3 is TGTGCCAGCAGCATTACCTACGAGCAGTACTTC. Its translation: CASSITYEQYF. The J gene is TRBJ2-7, the V gene TRBV5-5, with no clear D. V lost 4 bases to trimming and J lost 2 bases, with 4 bases between them. Per germline, CDR1 SGHKS and CDR2 YYEKEE (reference sequence). The CDR3 is 11 amino acids. Complete variable domain (other parts from reference TRBV5-5 and TRBJ2-7): DAGVTQSPTHLIKTRGQQVTLRCSPISGHKSVSWYQQVLGQGPQFIFQYYEKEERGRGNFPDRFSARQFPNYSSELNVNALLLGDSALYLCASSITYEQYFGPGTRLTVT.

This clone was observed once. The chain is built from TRBV21-1 and TRBJ2-2; TRBD2 is taken as the D call from the table, unchecked against the DNA. TRBV21-1 is an annotated pseudogene. CDR3 length: 16 amino acids. DNA for the CDR3: TGTGCCAGCAGCAGGGGACTAAAAAAGAGCACCGGGGAGCTGTTTTTT. Protein product: CASSRGLKKSTGELFF.

The chain combines TRBV18 with TRBJ2-7; 9 bases align to TRBD1. The CDR3 sequence is 14 residues long. J was trimmed by 5 bases and V by 4 bases; bases with no gene match: 6. Germline V gene lookup returns CDR1 KGHSH and CDR2 LQKENI. Here the CDR3 reads CASSQWTGDDEQYF. The CDR3 DNA reads TGTGCCAGCTCACAATGGACAGGGGATGACGAGCAGTACTTC.

This chain connects TRBV9 to TRBJ2-1, with TRBD1 matching over 8 bases. Losses at the gene ends were 4 bases for V and 2 bases for J; bases not matched to a gene: 8. This CDR3 is 16 amino acids long. Germline V lookup: CDR1 SGDLS, CDR2 YYNGEE. In DNA, the CDR3 is TGTGCCAGCAGCCCGCGACAGGGGTTCCCCTACAATGAGCAGTTCTTC. It codes for CASSPRQGFPYNEQFF.

The chain recombines TRBV28 with TRBJ2-1, with 8 bases fitting TRBD1. Per germline, CDR1 MDHEN and CDR2 SYDVKM. The CDR3 has 14 residues. J lost 3 bases, V lost 6 bases, and 4 bases had no gene match. The CDR3 loop is CASRSGTGYNEQFF. DNA of the CDR3: TGTGCCAGCAGGTCCGGGACAGGCTACAATGAGCAGTTCTTC.

The chain is built from TRBV28 and TRBJ1-1, with D possibly matching TRBD1 (6 bases). Trimming shortened V by 5 bases and J by 0 bases, and 7 bases separated the two germline ends. There are 13 residues in the CDR3. From germline, CDR1 is MDHEN and CDR2 SYDVKM. The CDR3: CASSGQMNTEAFF. CDR3 DNA: TGTGCCAGCAGTGGACAGATGAACACTGAAGCTTTCTTT.

This chain links TRBV14 with TRBJ1-3, with a possible D match to TRBD1 (5 bases). CDR3 length: 16 residues. Germline CDR1 and CDR2: SGHDN and FVKESK. V lost 2 bases and J lost 4, with 15 bases in between. The CDR3 sequence is CASSQNLRVSGNTIYF. CDR3 bases: TGTGCCAGCAGCCAAAACCTCAGGGTCTCCGGAAACACCATATATTTT.

The chain joins TRBV7-2 to TRBJ2-1; D possibly corresponds to TRBD2 (7 bases). The CDR3 has 16 amino acids. Per germline, CDR1 SGHTA and CDR2 FQGNSA. Trimming pared 6 bases from V and 3 bases from J, leaving 18 bases between. The CDR3 DNA sequence: TGTGCCAGCAGAGTGAGGGGGAGGGCCTACTACAATGAGCAGTTCTTC. Its protein is CASRVRGRAYYNEQFF.

The chain carries TRBV5-6 and TRBJ1-5, with 11 bases lining up with TRBD1. Germline-derived CDR1 and CDR2 are SGHDT and YYEEEE. CDR3 length equals 15 residues. The ends lost 4 bases at V and 7 bases at J; junction bases unmatched: 7. CDR3 in DNA: TGTGCCAGCAGCCAGGGGACAGGGGGAGACCAGCCCCAGCATTTT. Translated, it gives CASSQGTGGDQPQHF. Filled out from reference TRBV5-6 and TRBJ1-5, the complete variable domain reads DAGVTQSPTHLIKTRGQQVTLRCSPKSGHDTVSWYQQALGQGPQFIFQYYEEEERQRGNFPDRFSGHQFPNYSSELNVNALLLGDSALYLCASSQGTGGDQPQHFGDGTRLSIL.

The chain is built from TRBV19 and TRBJ2-6; 8 bases line up with TRBD1. The length of the CDR3 is 20 residues. Trimming removed 4 bases from V and 0 bases from J; junction bases left unmatched: 14. Germline V lookup: CDR1 LNHDA, CDR2 SQIVND (reference sequence). The CDR3: CASSTSLKDRESSGANVLTF. CDR3 DNA sequence: TGTGCCAGTAGTACATCTCTAAAGGACAGGGAAAGCTCTGGGGCCAACGTCCTGACTTTC.